This T cell receptor beta chain was observed in a study of T cell responses to AZD1222 COVID-19 vaccine. Overall study findings and caveats: No repertoire was sampled before or during the peak T cell response, only after it. Donors were chiefly white British, with a greater number of females, and clonal diversity was perhaps underestimated.

On this clone: Its antigen is currently unknown.

Sequencing used immunoSEQ multiplex PCR; TCRdb keeps in-frame clones, though not all of them. The sample gives approximately 96,000 clones, 86% of which show up once; less than 6.5% is in the top ten. The CDR3 spans 16 residues. Germline lookup yields CDR1 LGHNT and CDR2 FRNRAP. The trim removed 1 base at V and 5 bases at J, leaving 9 bases unmatched. The chain combines TRBV12-5 with TRBJ2-7; 9 positions match TRBD2. This specimen consisted of peripheral blood, obtained 28 days after the second AZD1222 dose. This receptor was identified in an adult who received the AZD1222 COVID-19 vaccine. The DNA for the CDR3 is TGTGCTAGTGGTTTGGATTCCTTGGAGCGGGAGGACGAGCAGTACTTC. Its translation is CASGLDSLEREDEQYF.